Shown below are 10 T cell receptor beta chains from a single sample sequenced in a study of OX40 agonist ivuxolimab in advanced cancers. Preparation of the library involved the immunoSEQ multiplex PCR assay. Drawn from immuneACCESS, this table holds only the in-frame rearrangements with V and J called that TCRdb kept. Clones are partly lost; checked studies trace under half to an unresolved V gene and leave the rest unexplained. This sample lists tens of thousands of clones; 89% were detected once. The ten largest clones represent more than 5% of the sample. This sample comprised CD4+ or CD8+ T cells sorted from blood, obtained in a trial of the OX40 agonist ivuxolimab. Every receptor here comes from an adult with an advanced solid tumor such as melanoma, head and neck, liver or kidney cancer.

The chain couples TRBV7-8 to TRBJ2-7, with 7 bases aligning to TRBD2. This CDR3 is built from 14 residues. The V gene's germline CDR1 is SGHVS and CDR2 FQNEAQ. Trimming at V came to 5 bases and at J to 3 bases, leaving 7 bases not matched to a gene. CDR3: CASSPRGSSYEQYF. Here the CDR3 DNA reads TGTGCCAGCAGCCCGCGGGGGTCCAGCTACGAGCAGTACTTC.

The rearrangement links TRBV19 to TRBJ2-5; D may be TRBD1 (6 bases). Trimming left V 5 bases short and J 1 base short, with 14 bases between. Looked up from germline, CDR1 is LNHDA and CDR2 is SQIVND (reference sequence). The CDR3 is 15 amino acids. CDR3 sequence: CASSAMTGVQETQYF. The CDR3, as DNA: TGTGCCAGTAGTGCGATGACAGGTGTCCAAGAGACCCAGTACTTC.

The chain recombines TRBV13 with TRBJ1-2; TRBD1 matches 7 bases. There are 15 residues in the CDR3. V shed 1 base and J 6 bases; nucleotides not matched to a gene: 8. Germline CDR1 reads PRHDT; CDR2 reads FYEKMQ (reference sequence). The CDR3 nucleotides read TGTGCCAGCAGCTTAGAGACAGGGAATACGCATGGCTACACCTTC. It translates to CASSLETGNTHGYTF.

V usage is TRBV11-2 and J usage is TRBJ2-5; no clear D. Germline lookup yields CDR1 SGHAT and CDR2 FQNNGV. The CDR3 runs to 14 residues. The V gene lost 4 bases and the J gene lost 1 base, with 10 bases spanning the gap. The CDR3 is CASSYDRPQETQYF. In DNA form, the CDR3 reads TGTGCCAGCAGCTACGACCGCCCCCAAGAGACCCAGTACTTC.

The V and J genes are TRBV11-2 and TRBJ2-5, with D possibly TRBD2 on 5 matching bases. This CDR3 spans 14 amino acids. V was clipped by 1 base and J by 3 bases, with 9 bases between them. Germline-derived CDR1 and CDR2 are SGHAT and FQNNGV. The DNA of the CDR3 is TGTGCCAGCAGCTTAGGAGCGGAAGAAGAGACCCAGTACTTC. Amino acid sequence: CASSLGAEEETQYF.

The chain couples TRBV11-2 to TRBJ2-7; 7 positions agree with TRBD1. This CDR3 contains 13 residues. CDR1 and CDR2 from the germline V gene are SGHAT and FQNNGV. The junction had 10 bases not matched to a gene; V was cut back by 8 bases and J by 6 bases. The CDR3: CASSTGLGSEQYF. The CDR3 DNA follows: TGTGCCAGCTCGACAGGGTTAGGGTCCGAGCAGTACTTC.

This clone appeared a single time. The chain carries TRBV19 and TRBJ1-2, with TRBD1 matching 8 bases. The germline V gene encodes CDR1 LNHDA and CDR2 SQIVND (reference sequence). The trim removed 5 bases at V and 3 bases at J, leaving 11 bases unmatched. The CDR3 runs 16 residues. CDR3: CASSPGQAQNYYGYTF. The CDR3 bases are TGTGCCAGTAGTCCGGGACAGGCCCAGAATTACTATGGCTACACCTTC.

The chain links TRBV9 to TRBJ2-1; unclear D gene. Germline V gene sequence: CDR1 SGDLS, CDR2 YYNGEE. Trimming took off 3 bases at V and 4 bases at J, with 8 bases between the two ends. This CDR3 is 13 amino acids long. The CDR3 spells CASSADAYNEQFF. DNA for the CDR3: TGTGCCAGCAGCGCGGACGCGTACAATGAGCAGTTCTTC.

The chain employs TRBV9 and TRBJ2-5; D gene uncertain. V was clipped by 4 bases and J by 4 bases, with 8 bases between them. CDR1 is SGDLS and CDR2 is YYNGEE in the germline V gene. The CDR3 runs 12 residues. DNA for the CDR3: TGTGCCAGCAGCCTAGATGGAGAGACCCAGTACTTC. It is translated as CASSLDGETQYF.

The CDR3 DNA sequence: TGTGCCAGCAGTTTATCCGGTAACACCGGGGAGCTGTTTTTT. As protein: CASSLSGNTGELFF. The chain carries TRBV27 and TRBJ2-2; no clear D gene. Trimming took off 0 bases at V and 2 bases at J, with 4 bases between the two ends. This CDR3 region has 14 residues. The germline V gene encodes CDR1 MNHEY and CDR2 SMNVEV (reference sequence).